This T cell receptor beta chain was documented in a study of shared clonotypes between healthy human individuals. Study-wide background: Per donor, three plates held CD4 naive cells, three held CD4 memory, two held CD8 naive and one held CD8 memory. Notes on the study in general: Clonotype sharing among donors likely depends on sequencing depth.

CD45RA+ naive and CD45RA-negative memory subsets were separated from CD4+ cells. Turning to this clone: Its target is not known.

The data were produced by immunoSEQ multiplex PCR, yet TCRdb's version contains in-frame clones alone and is incomplete. The table has around 2.3 million clones, approximately 96% seen once. Trimming removed 2 bases at V and 2 bases at J, with 10 bases between. The CDR3 spans 14 residues. Germline values: CDR1 SGDLS, CDR2 YYNGEE. The sequencing input was naive CD4+ T cells sorted from blood. Indicated subset: CD45RA+ positively selected. The chain uses TRBV9 and TRBJ1-2, with D maybe TRBD1 (5 bases). This TCR was recovered from a man aged 18 to 29 in good health. The CDR3: CASSVLSGNYGYTF. Here the CDR3 DNA reads TGTGCCAGCAGCGTCCTTTCAGGGAACTATGGCTACACCTTC.